These 20 T cell receptor beta chains share one sample of origin, sequenced in a study of blood T cell repertoires in COVID-19. Using immunoSEQ multiplex PCR, the repertoire was profiled, and TCRdb retains in-frame clones only, with some absent. The repertoire holds under 150,000 clones, with more than 80% as singletons. The sample comprised peripheral blood. Every receptor here comes from a human donor in a cohort sampled during active COVID-19.

The rearrangement links TRBV4-1 to TRBJ1-6; 8 bases line up with TRBD1. The CDR3 has 16 amino acids. Germline-derived CDR1 and CDR2 are MGHRA and YSYEKL. J was trimmed by 5 bases and V by 0 bases; bases with no gene match: 3. CDR3 protein: CASSQDQGANNSPLHF. In DNA, the CDR3 is TGCGCCAGCAGCCAAGATCAGGGGGCAAATAATTCACCCCTCCACTTT.

Points on this clone: Sequence at one end of the junction differs from germline and may be a read error. The chain uses TRBV10-3 and TRBJ1-4; 7 positions match TRBD1. Per the germline V gene, CDR1 is ENHRY and CDR2 is SYGVKD. The CDR3 contains 14 residues. The CDR3 nucleotides are TGTGCCATCAGTAAGGGACAGCAAATCTCCGGAATAGTTTTT. Residues: CAISKGQQISGIVF.

This chain connects TRBV2 to TRBJ1-5; a weak D match, TRBD1 (6 bases). The V and J ends lost 2 bases and 7 bases respectively, with 15 bases between them. The germline gives CDR1 SNHLY, CDR2 FYNNEI. The CDR3 has 15 amino acids. In DNA form, the CDR3 reads TGTGCCAGCAGTGAAAGTCTACAGGGAAGGCAGCCCCAGCATTTT. Amino acids: CASSESLQGRQPQHF.

The chain uses TRBV12-2 and TRBJ2-3; TRBD2 reflects the table's D call only, with no check against the DNA. TRBV12-2 is a listed pseudogene. This CDR3 has 17 amino acids. For the CDR3, the DNA is TGTGCAAGTCGCTTAGCCAATCCCTTAAGCGGCACAGATACGCAGTATTTT. Amino acid sequence: CASRLANPLSGTDTQYF.

The chain recombines TRBV3-1 (or the pseudogene TRBV3-2) with TRBJ2-5, with TRBD1 matching over 9 bases. J gave up 5 bases and V 3 bases, and 13 bases lay outside the gene matches. In germline, CDR1 is LGHDT, CDR2 YNNKEL (reference sequence). This CDR3 comprises 17 residues. The CDR3, as DNA: TGTGCCAGCAGCCATGGCTGGGACAGGGAAGCGGGCGAGACCCAGTACTTC. Its translation: CASSHGWDREAGETQYF.

On this clone itself: This sample includes further DNA sequences coding for the same CDR3. The chain couples TRBV11-2 to TRBJ1-3; D uncertain. Germline V gene data show CDR1 as SGHAT and CDR2 as FQNNGV. Trimming stripped 0 bases from V and 0 bases from J, with 6 bases between. The CDR3 sequence is 15 residues long. In nucleotides, the CDR3 is TGTGCCAGCAGCTTAGAACCCGGCTCTGGAAACACCATATATTTT. Translated: CASSLEPGSGNTIYF.

The chain couples TRBV7-2 to TRBJ2-2; D is ambiguous. Germline V gene lookup returns CDR1 SGHTA and CDR2 FQGNSA. Trimming shortened V by 1 base and J by 6 bases, and 6 bases separated the two germline ends. The CDR3 is 13 amino acids. The CDR3 nucleotides read TGTGCCAGCAGCTTAGGGCTCCCCGGGGAGCTGTTTTTT. This encodes CASSLGLPGELFF.

This clone has a handful of counts. This chain joins TRBV19 and TRBJ2-7; TRBD2 aligns across 7 bases. Looked up from germline, CDR1 is LNHDA and CDR2 is SQIVND (reference sequence). This CDR3 comprises 16 residues. The J segment lost 7 bases and the V segment lost 4 bases, leaving 16 bases of the junction unmatched. The CDR3 region has the DNA TGTGCCAGTAGTACGGGAGCGGGATCCATCGATGTTGAGCAGTACTTC. Translated, it gives CASSTGAGSIDVEQYF.

The chain combines TRBV9 with TRBJ1-4, with a tentative D call TRBD1 (5 bases). Germline V gene lookup returns CDR1 SGDLS and CDR2 YYNGEE. This CDR3 has 14 residues. Trimming cost V 0 bases and J 7 bases, with 10 bases left between them. The CDR3 nucleotides are TGTGCCAGCAGCGTAGGGCAGGGAGGTGAAAAACTGTTTTTT. The encoded protein is CASSVGQGGEKLFF. The full variable domain, completed using reference TRBV9 and TRBJ1-4, is DSGVTQTPKHLITATGQRVTLRCSPRSGDLSVYWYQQSLDQGLQFLIQYYNGEERAKGNILERFSAQQFPDLHSELNLSSLELGDSALYFCASSVGQGGEKLFFGSGTQLSVL.

This chain connects TRBV5-4 to TRBJ2-7; 9 bases agree with TRBD1. The length of the CDR3 is 15 residues. Germline loops: CDR1 SGHNT, CDR2 YYREEE (reference sequence). V shed 4 bases and J 5 bases; nucleotides not matched to a gene: 10. The CDR3 region is CASSKLRDREDEQYF. In DNA, the CDR3 is TGTGCCAGCAGCAAACTCCGGGACAGGGAGGACGAGCAGTACTTC. Looking up the rest from reference TRBV5-4 and TRBJ2-7 gives the full variable domain: ETGVTQSPTHLIKTRGQQVTLRCSSQSGHNTVSWYQQALGQGPQFIFQYYREEENGRGNFPPRFSGLQFPNYSSELNVNALELDDSALYLCASSKLRDREDEQYFGPGTRLTVT.

The CDR3: CASSGRRGGPFLSYEQYF. In DNA, the CDR3 is TGTGCCAGCAGTGGGCGACGGGGGGGCCCTTTTCTTTCCTACGAGCAGTACTTC. The chain links TRBV6-4 to TRBJ2-7; 8 bases agree with TRBD2. Germline CDR1 reads MRHNA; CDR2 reads SNTAGT. This CDR3 is built from 18 residues. The V gene end was trimmed by 4 bases and the J gene end by 1 base; junction bases not matched to a gene: 15.

The chain combines TRBV2 with TRBJ1-3; D perhaps matches TRBD1 (6 bases). V was pared by 0 bases and J by 3 bases, with 12 bases between. The CDR3 has 16 residues. Germline V gene data show CDR1 as SNHLY and CDR2 as FYNNEI. CDR3 nucleotides: TGTGCCAGCAGTGAAGCGGGGGGGCTAGGTGGAAACACCATATATTTT. Translated, it gives CASSEAGGLGGNTIYF.

The chain links TRBV5-1 to TRBJ2-3; D not resolved. Germline lookup yields CDR1 SGHRS and CDR2 YFSETQ. Between the trimmed V and J ends, which lost 1 base and 2 bases, there was a span of 5 bases. The length of the CDR3 is 13 residues. The CDR3 DNA reads as TGCGCCAGCAGCTTGACAGCCACAGATACGCAGTATTTT. It translates to CASSLTATDTQYF.

This clone is a singleton in its sample. The gene calls are TRBV4-2 and TRBJ2-2, with 10 bases fitting TRBD2. J was trimmed by 7 bases and V by 3 bases; bases with no gene match: 23. The CDR3 has 21 residues. CDR1 is LGHNA and CDR2 is YNFKEQ in the germline V gene. The CDR3 DNA follows: TGTGCCAGCAGCCACATCCTGGGAAACCCAAGGACTAGCGGATTGGGCGGGGAGCTGTTTTTT. Encoded protein: CASSHILGNPRTSGLGGELFF.

V gene TRBV2 combines with J gene TRBJ2-3; D might be TRBD1 (6 bases). V was shortened by 6 bases and J by 2 bases, with 9 bases between the two germline ends. CDR3 size: 13 residues. Germline V gives CDR1 SNHLY, CDR2 FYNNEI. The CDR3 DNA is TGTGCCAGCAGCCGGACAGACACAGATACGCAGTATTTT. Translating it yields CASSRTDTDTQYF.

In this sample, this clone turned up a few times. Other DNA sequences in this sample translate to the same CDR3. CDR3 sequence (DNA): TGCGCCAGCAGCTTGAATCAGGGGTCCACTGAAGCTTTCTTT. It encodes CASSLNQGSTEAFF. The J gene is TRBJ1-1, the V gene TRBV5-1; possible D gene TRBD1, 6 bases. Germline CDR1 reads SGHRS; CDR2 reads YFSETQ. The CDR3 runs to 14 residues. The ends were cut back, 1 base at V and 4 bases at J, with 11 bases in the middle.

This clone was detected only a few times. The gene calls are TRBV7-2 and TRBJ2-7, with TRBD1 identical over 9 bases. The CDR3 runs to 13 residues. From germline, CDR1 is SGHTA and CDR2 FQGNSA. V dropped 2 bases and J dropped 5; count of bases not matched to a gene: 1. The CDR3 nucleotides read TGTGCCAGCAGCTTAAACAGGGGGCACGAGCAGTACTTC. Protein: CASSLNRGHEQYF. Filled out from reference TRBV7-2 and TRBJ2-7, the complete variable domain reads GAGVSQSPSNKVTEKGKDVELRCDPISGHTALYWYRQSLGQGLEFLIYFQGNSAPDKSGLPSDRFSAERTGGSVSTLTIQRTQQEDSAVYLCASSLNRGHEQYFGPGTRLTVT.

The chain couples TRBV29-1 to TRBJ2-3; 9 positions match TRBD1. The V segment lost 1 base and the J segment 3 bases; nucleotides outside the gene matches: 5. CDR1 is SQVTM, CDR2 ANQGSEA, per germline. The CDR3 runs to 15 residues. The CDR3 bases are TGCAGCGTTGAAGTAACAGGGGGCAAGACAGATACGCAGTATTTT. It encodes CSVEVTGGKTDTQYF.

Only one count was recorded for this clone. The chain is built from TRBV19 and TRBJ2-5; 10 bases match TRBD2. After removal of 8 bases from V and 5 bases from J, the junction contained 14 bases not matched to a gene. Germline CDR1 and CDR2: LNHDA and SQIVND (reference sequence). The CDR3 totals 16 residues. This CDR3 is CASGASGGRSGETQYF. The CDR3, as DNA: TGTGCCAGTGGGGCTAGCGGGGGCCGCAGCGGGGAGACCCAGTACTTC.

The chain links TRBV4-3 to TRBJ2-3, with 8 nucleotides matching TRBD1. V trimming: 2 bases; J trimming: 1 base; junction bases outside the gene matches: 2. The CDR3 spans 15 residues. Looked up from germline, CDR1 is LGHNA and CDR2 is YSLEER. In DNA form, the CDR3 reads TGCGCCAGCAGCCAACAGGGGGCTGGCACAGATACGCAGTATTTT. Translation: CASSQQGAGTDTQYF.